A single sample is the source of the 24 T cell receptor beta chains below, sequenced in a study of technical replicates of blood from several donors. Assay: immunoSEQ multiplex PCR; the TCRdb copy retains only in-frame clones and omits some. The sample lists about 89,000 clones, over 85% occurring once. The sequenced sample was T cells isolated from PBMCs. These receptors came from a human donor in good health.

The chain joins TRBV6-5 to TRBJ1-1; D not certain. Trimming shortened V by 2 bases and J by 3 bases, and 13 bases separated the two germline ends. The CDR3 is made up of 15 amino acids. Germline loops: CDR1 MNHEY, CDR2 SVGAGI. The CDR3 protein is CASSYNAVPYTEAFF. Here the CDR3 DNA reads TGTGCCAGCAGTTACAACGCGGTGCCGTACACTGAAGCTTTCTTT.

CDR3 sequence reads: CASSLRSDSNYGYTF. DNA for the CDR3: TGTGCCAGCAGCCTTCGTTCAGACAGTAACTATGGCTACACCTTC. The V and J genes are TRBV9 and TRBJ1-2, with D possibly TRBD1 on 5 matching bases. Germline lookup yields CDR1 SGDLS and CDR2 YYNGEE. This CDR3 is 15 amino acids long. Between the trimmed V and J ends, which lost 4 bases and 1 base, there was a span of 14 bases.

This clone is a singleton in its sample. The chain recombines TRBV5-4 with TRBJ2-7; TRBD2 is a possible D gene (6 bases). V was trimmed by 0 bases and J by 3 bases, leaving 7 bases between them. The CDR3 is made up of 13 amino acids. Germline values: CDR1 SGHNT, CDR2 YYREEE (reference sequence). CDR3 sequence reads: CASSLVADYEQYF. The CDR3 DNA follows: TGTGCCAGCAGCTTGGTAGCGGACTACGAGCAGTACTTC.

The CDR3 region is CASSSLAGRPYEQYF. The DNA for the CDR3 is TGTGCCAGCAGTTCCTTAGCGGGACGACCCTACGAGCAGTACTTC. The chain uses TRBV6-5 and TRBJ2-7; TRBD2 matches 8 bases. The CDR3 spans 15 residues. The germline V gene has CDR1 MNHEY and CDR2 SVGAGI. Trimming cost V 4 bases and J 2 bases; bases outside gene matches: 7.

The V gene is TRBV6-5, the J gene TRBJ2-7; D perhaps matches TRBD2 (6 bases). Germline CDR1 MNHEY, CDR2 SVGAGI. Trimming stripped 6 bases from V and 3 bases from J, with 9 bases between. This CDR3 has 12 amino acids. The CDR3 loop is CASSRGIYEQYF. The CDR3 nucleotides are TGTGCCAGCAGCCGGGGGATCTACGAGCAGTACTTC.

CDR3 sequence: CASSQDSNSYNEQFF. The CDR3, as DNA: TGCGCCAGCAGCCAAGATAGTAATTCCTACAATGAGCAGTTCTTC. The chain has TRBV4-1 and TRBJ2-1; D remains ambiguous. V was clipped by 0 bases and J by 1 base, with 7 bases between them. Germline V gives CDR1 MGHRA, CDR2 YSYEKL. This CDR3 region has 15 residues.

This chain connects TRBV7-6 to TRBJ2-3; 11 bases align to TRBD2. Germline CDR1 SGHVS, CDR2 FNYEAQ. J was trimmed by 2 bases and V by 1 base; bases with no gene match: 8. The CDR3 contains 18 residues. The DNA of the CDR3 is TGTGCCAGCAGCTTAGAGATAGCGGGAGGGCCTATCACAGATACGCAGTATTTT. Encoded protein: CASSLEIAGGPITDTQYF.

The gene calls are TRBV5-1 and TRBJ2-2; TRBD2 matches 9 bases. The ends lost 4 bases at V and 1 base at J; junction bases unmatched: 11. In germline, CDR1 is SGHRS, CDR2 YFSETQ. The CDR3 spans 18 residues. The CDR3 DNA reads as TGCGCCAGCAGCCCGTCCGTAGCGGGGGCGCAGAACACCGGGGAGCTGTTTTTT. Amino acid sequence: CASSPSVAGAQNTGELFF.

The sample holds a few counts of this clone. J is TRBJ1-1 and V is TRBV11-3; tentative D call: TRBD1 (6 bases). The germline V gene encodes CDR1 SGHNT and CDR2 YENEEA. CDR3 size: 14 residues. Between the trimmed V and J ends, which lost 1 base and 3 bases, there was a span of 9 bases. The chain's CDR3 is CASSLVGGHTEAFF. CDR3 coding DNA: TGTGCCAGCAGCTTAGTTGGGGGCCACACTGAAGCTTTCTTT.

This sequence joins TRBV9 and TRBJ2-5; tentative D call: TRBD1 (5 bases). The CDR3 runs 13 residues. V lost 4 bases, J lost 4 bases, and 11 bases lay in between. Germline V lookup: CDR1 SGDLS, CDR2 YYNGEE. The CDR3 here is CASSNRGRETQYF. The CDR3 DNA reads TGTGCCAGCAGCAATAGGGGCAGAGAGACCCAGTACTTC. Combining the CDR3 with reference TRBV9 and TRBJ2-5 gives the whole variable domain DSGVTQTPKHLITATGQRVTLRCSPRSGDLSVYWYQQSLDQGLQFLIQYYNGEERAKGNILERFSAQQFPDLHSELNLSSLELGDSALYFCASSNRGRETQYFGPGTRLLVL.

The chain recombines TRBV7-9 with TRBJ1-1; D uncertain. The V gene's germline CDR1 is SEHNR and CDR2 FQNEAQ (reference sequence). Trimming left V 6 bases short and J 4 bases short, with 15 bases between. CDR3 length: 14 amino acids. The CDR3 region is CASSRTGLGTEAFF. DNA for the CDR3: TGTGCCAGCAGTAGGACGGGATTGGGCACTGAAGCTTTCTTT.

CDR3 protein: CASSWTGGNTEAFF. Here the CDR3 DNA reads TGTGCCAGCAGCTGGACAGGGGGGAACACTGAAGCTTTCTTT. The J gene is TRBJ1-1, the V gene TRBV6-5, with TRBD1 matching 10 bases. V trimming: 6 bases; J trimming: 1 base; junction bases outside the gene matches: 2. Germline V gene data show CDR1 as MNHEY and CDR2 as SVGAGI. CDR3 size: 14 residues.

The chain couples TRBV7-9 to TRBJ1-4; TRBD1 agrees at 9 bases. CDR3 length equals 14 residues. Germline CDR1 is SEHNR and CDR2 is FQNEAQ (reference sequence). With 5 bases clipped from V and 8 bases from J, the junction kept 6 bases outside the gene matches. CDR3 sequence (DNA): TGTGCCAGCAGCCTAGGACAGGGGAGCGAAAAACTGTTTTTT. Translating it yields CASSLGQGSEKLFF.

This clone was seen just once. This rearrangement joins TRBV5-1 to TRBJ2-7, with 10 bases matching TRBD1. The CDR3 covers 17 residues. V trimming: 4 bases; J trimming: 5 bases; junction bases outside the gene matches: 15. Germline V gives CDR1 SGHRS, CDR2 YFSETQ. The CDR3 reads CASSTQGGQGSRDEQYF. The CDR3 DNA reads as TGCGCCAGCAGCACACAAGGGGGACAGGGGAGTCGGGACGAGCAGTACTTC.

V usage is TRBV9 and J usage is TRBJ1-2; D is unclear. Trimming left V 3 bases short and J 0 bases short, with 15 bases between. In germline, CDR1 is SGDLS, CDR2 YYNGEE. CDR3 size: 16 residues. The CDR3 DNA sequence: TGTGCCAGCAGCGCCGGTCAGAGGGCCCCTAACTATGGCTACACCTTC. Amino acid sequence: CASSAGQRAPNYGYTF.

The chain uses TRBV15 and TRBJ2-5; D not resolved. This CDR3 region has 13 residues. Germline CDR1 LNHNV, CDR2 YYDKDF (reference sequence). Trimming cost V 4 bases and J 5 bases, with 11 bases left between them. The CDR3 region is CATSIQTGETQYF. The CDR3 bases are TGTGCCACCAGCATCCAGACTGGTGAGACCCAGTACTTC.

The CDR3 is CASGLVRTGTNTGELFF. The CDR3 coding sequence is TGTGCTAGTGGTTTGGTTCGGACAGGGACAAACACCGGGGAGCTGTTTTTT. The rearrangement joins TRBV12-5 to TRBJ2-2, with 8 bases aligning to TRBD1. CDR1 and CDR2 from the germline V gene are LGHNT and FRNRAP. This CDR3 comprises 17 residues. The junction had 5 bases not matched to a gene; V was cut back by 0 bases and J by 2 bases. Looking up the rest from reference TRBV12-5 and TRBJ2-2 gives the full variable domain: DARVTQTPRHKVTEMGQEVTMRCQPILGHNTVFWYRQTMMQGLELLAYFRNRAPLDDSGMPKDRFSAEMPDATLATLKIQPSEPRDSAVYFCASGLVRTGTNTGELFFGEGSRLTVL.

The chain uses TRBV6-1 and TRBJ2-3; the match to TRBD2 covers 10 bases. The CDR3 length is 14 residues. Per germline, CDR1 MNHNS and CDR2 SASEGT. V shed 6 bases, J shed 0 bases, and the junction held 0 bases outside the gene matches. The CDR3 DNA reads TGTGCCAGCAGGACTAGCGGGAGCACAGATACGCAGTATTTT. Amino acids: CASRTSGSTDTQYF.

The J gene is TRBJ1-4, the V gene TRBV6-5; possibly TRBD1 for D (5 bases). The CDR3 is 16 residues long. V was clipped by 0 bases and J by 13 bases, with 21 bases between them. Germline assignment: CDR1 MNHEY and CDR2 SVGAGI. The CDR3 spells CASSYSNPPGWGGLFF. CDR3 nucleotide sequence: TGTGCCAGCAGTTACTCGAATCCTCCCGGGTGGGGGGGACTGTTTTTT.

This chain connects TRBV11-2 to TRBJ2-1, with 12 bases aligning to TRBD1. The germline V gene encodes CDR1 SGHAT and CDR2 FQNNGV. The CDR3 length is 16 residues. The V and J ends lost 3 bases and 7 bases, in that order; junction bases with no gene match: 7. The CDR3 sequence is CASSLPGTGGRNEQFF. In DNA, the CDR3 is TGTGCCAGCAGCTTGCCCGGGACAGGGGGCCGTAATGAGCAGTTCTTC.

The chain uses TRBV5-1 and TRBJ2-3; 9 bases map to TRBD2. V trimming: 0 bases; J trimming: 5 bases; junction bases outside the gene matches: 10. The CDR3 is made up of 17 amino acids. Germline V gene lookup returns CDR1 SGHRS and CDR2 YFSETQ. CDR3 nucleotides: TGCGCCAGCAGCTTGGCTGGTAGCGGGGGTCCTCAAGATACGCAGTATTTT. Translating it yields CASSLAGSGGPQDTQYF.

CDR3 protein: CASSLSPGNTEAFF. CDR3 sequence (DNA): TGTGCCAGCAGTTTATCGCCAGGGAACACTGAAGCTTTCTTT. The rearrangement uses TRBV27 and TRBJ1-1; no firm D call. The CDR3 covers 14 residues. Between the trimmed V and J ends, which lost 0 bases and 1 base, there was a span of 6 bases. Germline assignment: CDR1 MNHEY and CDR2 SMNVEV (reference sequence).

The chain uses TRBV28 and TRBJ2-7, with D possibly being TRBD1 (5 bases). Germline assignment: CDR1 MDHEN and CDR2 SYDVKM. The CDR3 runs to 18 residues. The germline V and J ends were trimmed by 6 bases and 2 bases, with 26 bases remaining between them. CDR3 loop: CASSPRLKTVPSAYEQYF. As DNA, the CDR3 is TGTGCCAGCAGCCCAAGACTTAAGACAGTTCCTTCCGCCTACGAGCAGTACTTC. Full variable domain (rest looked up from reference TRBV28 and TRBJ2-7): DVKVTQSSRYLVKRTGEKVFLECVQDMDHENMFWYRQDPGLGLRLIYFSYDVKMKEKGDIPEGYSVSREKKERFSLILESASTNQTSMYLCASSPRLKTVPSAYEQYFGPGTRLTVT.

CDR3 residues: CSVEPGQGFWEETQYF. For the CDR3, the DNA is TGCAGCGTAGAACCGGGACAGGGTTTTTGGGAAGAGACCCAGTACTTC. The chain uses TRBV29-1 and TRBJ2-5; 9 nucleotides match TRBD1. Germline values: CDR1 SQVTM, CDR2 ANQGSEA. Trimming removed 6 bases from V and 3 bases from J; junction bases left unmatched: 14. The CDR3 spans 16 residues. Variable domain in full (rest from reference TRBV29-1 and TRBJ2-5): SAVISQKPSRDICQRGTSLTIQCQVDSQVTMMFWYRQQPGQSLTLIATANQGSEATYESGFVIDKFPISRPNLTFSTLTVSNMSPEDSSIYLCSVEPGQGFWEETQYFGPGTRLLVL.